The entry below describes one TCR beta chain. The antigen remains unidentified. PCR was performed a second time for roughly 7 to 11 cycles using a sample-barcoded 5' primer and a J-beta primer mix. MiXCR was run by TCRdb on the 5' RACE reads, yielding one entry per CDR3 protein. The sample shows more than 650,000 distinct CDR3 sequences, around 25% of them seen only once. The source of the sample is a study of blood T cells in healthy people across ages. Study-level points and caveats: With naive T cell percentage, TCR beta diversity showed a strong correlation.

These data were also filed under a second study, of T cells of mothers and their children. Per that study: M1S, a second-PCR primer, added sample barcodes and 2-4 random nucleotides. Each child contributed about 3 million TCR beta CDR3 reads, while each mother contributed over 8.5 million.

The sequenced material came from blood. The clonotype was recovered from a boy younger than 18 in good health.

The chain's CDR3 is CASSPWAARDYEQYF. The CDR3 bases are TGTGCCAGCAGCCCGTGGGCGGCTAGAGACTACGAGCAGTACTTC. V is TRBV7-6 and J is TRBJ2-7, with unresolved D. Germline V gene lookup returns CDR1 SGHVS and CDR2 FNYEAQ. The CDR3 covers 15 residues. The ends were cut back, 5 bases at V and 3 bases at J, with 17 bases in the middle. Filled out from reference TRBV7-6 and TRBJ2-7, the complete variable domain reads GAGVSQSPRYKVTKRGQDVALRCDPISGHVSLYWYRQALGQGPEFLTYFNYEAQQDKSGLPNDRFSAERPEGSISTLTIQRTEQRDSAMYRCASSPWAARDYEQYFGPGTRLTVT.